The T cell receptor (beta chain) under discussion was sequenced for a study of Ad26.COV2.S vaccination and SARS-CoV-2 variants. Overall study: Ad26.COV2.S was injected intramuscularly once or twice, 56 days apart.

Clones were sequenced by immunoSEQ multiplex PCR, and TCRdb holds only the in-frame ones, with some missing. The sample shows almost 400,000 clones, about 88% of them seen only once. A single count supports this clone. Antigen specificity is unknown. The study's findings and limits: Vaccine recipients and placebo recipients showed similar non-spike TCR breadth. Spike-specific TCR breadth ran higher among vaccine recipients than placebo recipients.

The sample's treatment: around 19 received Ad26.COV2.S at low or high dose, single or two shots; about 5 received placebo; per-sample allocation not given. Specimen acquisition occurred on day 63 following the initial vaccine or placebo injection. Deletions cut 0 bases from V and 6 bases from J, with 4 bases between. This CDR3 spans 12 amino acids. The germline V gene encodes CDR1 SGHKS and CDR2 YYEKEE (reference sequence). This chain joins TRBV5-5 and TRBJ1-3; D not resolved. This clonotype originated in a person between 18 and 59 years old who received the Ad26.COV2.S COVID-19 vaccine or a placebo. The specimen comprised peripheral blood, sampled in a trial of Ad26.COV2.S vaccine versus placebo. Here the CDR3 reads CASSLGTNTIYF. The CDR3 nucleotides read TGTGCCAGCAGCTTGGGGACAAACACCATATATTTT.